The rows below give T cell receptor beta chains drawn from one sample of a study of beta chain features in type 1 diabetes. TCRdb's table, derived via immunoSEQ multiplex PCR, lists solely in-frame clones and lacks some. Here the sample spans around 500,000 clones, about an eighth being singletons. Source material: naive CD4+ T cells from blood. The receptor set was obtained from a woman aged 18 to 35 in good health. CDR3s include the opening cysteine and the closing phenylalanine or tryptophan. The D gene is left open where the match is weak.

j_gene,v_gene,d_gene,CDR3aa
TRBJ2-5,TRBV7-8,.,CASSLAPRGPRETQYF
TRBJ2-4,TRBV19,.,CASSFAITKNIQYF
TRBJ1-5,TRBV5-1,.,CASSLDSNQPQHF
TRBJ2-1,TRBV4-2,.,CASSPNTLRNYNEQFF
TRBJ2-2,TRBV4-1,TRBD1,CASGRTGGTNTGELFF
TRBJ2-7,TRBV19,TRBD1,CASKSSGQNYEQYF
TRBJ2-1,TRBV9,.,CASSVAGAVLEQFF
TRBJ2-7,TRBV7-9,.,CASSLGDYEQYF
TRBJ2-1,TRBV9,TRBD1,CASSVRVGTGGNNEQFF
TRBJ2-3,TRBV4-2,.,CASSQQRSTDTQYF
TRBJ2-3,TRBV13,.,CASSFQGFTDTQYF
TRBJ1-1,TRBV29-1,.,CSVKGLMNTEAFF
TRBJ2-1,TRBV10-3,.,CAMGIGGPGFHNEQFF
TRBJ2-1,TRBV7-9,.,CASRPWRLAEGANEQFF
TRBJ2-3,TRBV15,TRBD1,CATSRGTGVGDTQYF
TRBJ1-1,TRBV28,.,CASPRGTEAFF
TRBJ2-5,TRBV7-2,.,CASSSGTAVGVETQYF
TRBJ2-2,TRBV5-5,.,CASTLEWAGQLFF
TRBJ2-5,TRBV28,TRBD1,CASSLFKVDRVETQYF
TRBJ2-3,TRBV6-5,.,CASSPRGGVADTQYF
TRBJ2-3,TRBV2,TRBD2,CASSTLAGWTQYF
TRBJ2-3,TRBV4-3,.,CASSQTPTGLPTDTQYF
TRBJ2-2,TRBV7-2,.,CASSLGQRTGELFF
TRBJ1-2,TRBV19,TRBD1,CASSAPGQGTYYGYTF
TRBJ1-1,TRBV20-1,.,CSARDSKAFF
TRBJ2-6,TRBV9,.,CASSVSEGANVLTF
TRBJ1-1,TRBV7-2,.,CASCLGPTGNTEAFF
TRBJ2-5,TRBV4-1,TRBD2,CASSQVGGARQETQYF
TRBJ2-7,TRBV7-6,TRBD1,CASSRVYRGEQYF
TRBJ2-3,TRBV7-2,.,CASSSTGFRADTQYF
TRBJ2-5,TRBV5-1,.,CASSSTEIRETQYF
TRBJ1-1,TRBV7-6,.,CASSLSRNTEAFF
TRBJ1-2,TRBV4-3,TRBD1,CASSRDRGVYGYTF
TRBJ2-7,TRBV9,.,CASSVAYSSYEQYF
TRBJ2-5,TRBV7-2,.,CASSRTRGFQETQYF
TRBJ2-5,TRBV5-1,.,CASSLGQAEETQYF
TRBJ2-7,TRBV30,.,CAWSWGEKNEQYF
TRBJ2-5,TRBV27,.,CASSDIGWETQYF
TRBJ2-1,TRBV29-1,TRBD1,CSVARDSNEQFF